A single sample is the source of the 26 T cell receptor beta chains below, sequenced in a study of blood T cell repertoires in COVID-19 (dated by TCRdb to 2020 to 2021). The method behind the library was the immunoSEQ multiplex PCR assay. In its TCRdb copy, this immuneACCESS table keeps in-frame sequences only and misses some clones. Where compared with another copy, unresolved V genes explain less than half of these, and the others have no known cause. The sample table contains about 220,000 clones; only one count was recorded for 82% of them. The ten largest make up about 5% of the sample. Material: peripheral blood. The receptors shown here come from a woman between 65 and 79 years old with COVID-19, enrolled during active disease.

The rearrangement uses TRBV7-3 and TRBJ2-4; perhaps TRBD1 as D (5 bases). V shed 2 bases and J shed 2 bases, with 10 bases lying between them. From germline, CDR1 is SGHTA and CDR2 FQGTGA. The CDR3 contains 15 residues. The DNA for the CDR3 is TGTGCCAGCAGCTTAGAATGGGGCCCCAAAAACATTCAGTACTTC. Translation gives CASSLEWGPKNIQYF.

DNA of the CDR3: TGTGCCAGCAGTAGCCGGGAACTTAATTCACCCCTCCACTTT. The encoded protein is CASSSRELNSPLHF. The V call is TRBV6-6, the J call TRBJ1-6; D remains unclear. Germline V CDR1 and CDR2: MNHNY, SVGAGI (reference sequence). Between the trimmed V and J ends, which lost 5 bases and 6 bases, there was a span of 11 bases. CDR3 size: 14 residues.

The V call is TRBV21-1, the J call TRBJ2-7; the D segment call TRBD1 is taken from the table without a DNA check. TRBV21-1 is classified as a pseudogene. CDR3 length: 15 amino acids. The CDR3 loop reads CASSPYREEVREQYF. The CDR3, as DNA: TGTGCCAGCAGCCCCTACAGGGAAGAGGTCCGCGAGCAGTACTTC.

The CDR3 loop reads CAWRMGHQYGYTF. CDR3 DNA: TGTGCCTGGAGGATGGGACATCAGTATGGCTACACCTTC. The chain employs TRBV30 and TRBJ1-2, with D perhaps TRBD1 (6 bases). V was trimmed by 3 bases and J by 5 bases, leaving 13 bases between them. The germline V gene has CDR1 GTSNPN and CDR2 SVGIG (reference sequence). The CDR3 is 13 residues long.

This clone showed up just once. V gene TRBV7-7 combines with J gene TRBJ2-5; tentative D call: TRBD2 (6 bases). The germline CDR1 and CDR2 sequences are SSHAT and FNYEAQ (reference sequence). The CDR3 consists of 14 residues. The V and J ends lost 4 bases and 2 bases respectively, with 11 bases between them. CDR3 in DNA: TGTGCCAGCAGCTCCGAGGGGAGGCAAGAGACCCAGTACTTC. Translating it yields CASSSEGRQETQYF.

In this sample, this clone turned up a few times. The chain joins TRBV10-3 to TRBJ2-1; tentative D call: TRBD1 (5 bases). The CDR3 is made up of 15 amino acids. CDR1 is ENHRY and CDR2 is SYGVKD in the germline V gene. Trimming removed 0 bases at V and 2 bases at J, with 8 bases between. The CDR3 DNA is TGTGCCATCAGTGAGTCTAGACAGCCCTACAATGAGCAGTTCTTC. This encodes CAISESRQPYNEQFF.

This clone showed up just a few times. This CDR3 reads CASRVAGVSYEQYF. The CDR3 nucleotides read TGTGCCAGCAGGGTAGCGGGAGTCTCCTACGAGCAGTACTTC. The V call is TRBV7-2, the J call TRBJ2-7; 9 bases line up with TRBD2. J lost 0 bases, V lost 6 bases, and 3 bases had no gene match. CDR1 is SGHTA and CDR2 is FQGNSA in the germline V gene. The CDR3 totals 14 residues.

The chain is built from TRBV5-1 and TRBJ2-1, with 10 bases aligning to TRBD1. Germline values: CDR1 SGHRS, CDR2 YFSETQ. J was trimmed by 6 bases and V by 2 bases; bases with no gene match: 2. This CDR3 contains 14 residues. CDR3 sequence: CASSFWTGGNEQFF. As DNA, the CDR3 is TGCGCCAGCAGCTTTTGGACAGGGGGCAATGAGCAGTTCTTC.

The chain carries TRBV3-1 (or the pseudogene TRBV3-2) and TRBJ2-7; TRBD2 agrees at 8 bases. With V trimmed by 4 bases and J by 2 bases, 7 bases remained unmatched. The germline V gene encodes CDR1 LGHDT and CDR2 YNNKEL (reference sequence). The CDR3 runs to 15 residues. The DNA for the CDR3 is TGTGCCAGCAGCCCGGGACTAGAGGTCCCCTACGAGCAGTACTTC. It codes for CASSPGLEVPYEQYF.

This chain uses TRBV5-8 with TRBJ2-3, with unresolved D. Trimming took 3 bases from V and 6 from J, leaving 5 bases between them. The CDR3 loop spans 11 amino acids. Germline V CDR1 and CDR2: SGHTS, YDEGEE. The CDR3 loop reads CASSWRDTQYF. CDR3 sequence (DNA): TGTGCCAGCAGCTGGCGGGATACGCAGTATTTT.

CDR3 DNA sequence: TGTGCCAGCTCACTGGCACAGGACTATGGCTACACCTTC. Its protein is CASSLAQDYGYTF. The chain uses TRBV18 and TRBJ1-2; the D gene is possibly TRBD1 (5 bases). Germline CDR1 reads KGHSH; CDR2 reads LQKENI. The V and J ends lost 4 bases and 3 bases respectively, with 9 bases between them. There are 13 residues in the CDR3. Full variable domain (outside the CDR3, taken from reference TRBV18 and TRBJ1-2): NAGVMQNPRHLVRRRGQEARLRCSPMKGHSHVYWYRQLPEEGLKFMVYLQKENIIDESGMPKERFSAEFPKEGPSILRIQQVVRGDSAAYFCASSLAQDYGYTFGSGTRLTVV.

The chain recombines TRBV19 with TRBJ2-4; 8 nucleotides align to TRBD1. V lost 3 bases, J lost 7 bases, and 8 bases stayed unmatched. Germline loops: CDR1 LNHDA, CDR2 SQIVND (reference sequence). The CDR3 totals 15 residues. CDR3 amino acids: CASSIIEQGANIQYF. The CDR3 DNA follows: TGTGCCAGTAGTATTATTGAGCAGGGGGCCAACATTCAGTACTTC.

V gene TRBV5-1 combines with J gene TRBJ1-5; the D is unclear. Germline V gene lookup returns CDR1 SGHRS and CDR2 YFSETQ. The CDR3 runs 15 residues. The V end was cut by 0 bases, the J end by 3 bases, with 10 bases between. CDR3 bases: TGCGCCAGCAGCTTGGGTGGGGAGTTCAATCAGCCCCAGCATTTT. Translating it yields CASSLGGEFNQPQHF.

This clone was seen once. This chain joins TRBV19 and TRBJ2-1; TRBD1 might be the D (5 bases). The CDR3 is 16 residues long. Germline V gene lookup returns CDR1 LNHDA and CDR2 SQIVND (reference sequence). Trimming pared 3 bases from V and 4 bases from J, leaving 16 bases between. CDR3 loop: CASSIPDTSNYNEQFF. The DNA of the CDR3 is TGTGCCAGTAGTATCCCGGACACCTCCAATTACAATGAGCAGTTCTTC.

The chain links TRBV7-3 to TRBJ2-3; 8 nucleotides align to TRBD2. The length of the CDR3 is 15 residues. V dropped 2 bases and J dropped 3; count of bases not matched to a gene: 4. Germline CDR1 reads SGHTA; CDR2 reads FQGTGA. CDR3: CASSLRTGGTDTQYF. CDR3 bases: TGTGCCAGCAGCTTACGGACGGGAGGGACAGATACGCAGTATTTT.

The chain links TRBV19 to TRBJ1-5, with 7 nucleotides matching TRBD1. J was trimmed by 2 bases and V by 6 bases; bases with no gene match: 10. CDR1 is LNHDA, CDR2 SQIVND, per germline (reference sequence). This CDR3 has 16 residues. CDR3 loop: CASRSTMGTGNQPQHF. The DNA for the CDR3 is TGTGCCAGTAGATCAACCATGGGGACAGGCAATCAGCCCCAGCATTTT.

The CDR3 coding sequence is TGTGCCAGCACTGGGAGGGCGGACCCCTACAATGAGCAGTTCTTC. Its translation: CASTGRADPYNEQFF. V is TRBV9 and J is TRBJ2-1, with 7 bases identical to TRBD2. V was pared by 6 bases and J by 2 bases, with 8 bases of the junction left unmatched. There are 15 residues in the CDR3. Germline V lookup: CDR1 SGDLS, CDR2 YYNGEE.

The chain employs TRBV4-1 and TRBJ1-5; 8 bases line up with TRBD1. Per germline, CDR1 MGHRA and CDR2 YSYEKL. The J segment lost 4 bases and the V segment lost 4 bases, leaving 9 bases of the junction unmatched. CDR3 size: 16 residues. This chain's CDR3 is CASSLEWRTGNQPQHF. CDR3 in DNA: TGCGCCAGCAGCCTGGAGTGGCGGACAGGGAATCAGCCCCAGCATTTT.

The chain recombines TRBV7-2 with TRBJ1-5; D is perhaps TRBD1 (5 bases). This CDR3 is built from 15 residues. Germline assignment: CDR1 SGHTA and CDR2 FQGNSA. V was trimmed by 4 bases and J by 4 bases, leaving 14 bases between them. The CDR3 nucleotides read TGTGCCAGCAGCTATGGGGGGGTATCAAATCAGCCCCAGCATTTT. Translated: CASSYGGVSNQPQHF. The full variable domain, its missing parts supplied by reference TRBV7-2 and TRBJ1-5, is GAGVSQSPSNKVTEKGKDVELRCDPISGHTALYWYRQSLGQGLEFLIYFQGNSAPDKSGLPSDRFSAERTGGSVSTLTIQRTQQEDSAVYLCASSYGGVSNQPQHFGDGTRLSIL.

This chain links TRBV19 with TRBJ1-5; TRBD1 matches 10 bases. Germline CDR1 and CDR2: LNHDA and SQIVND (reference sequence). There are 15 residues in the CDR3. V was clipped by 8 bases and J by 4 bases; unmatched bases: 8. CDR3 sequence: CASDPGTGVNQPQHF. CDR3 DNA sequence: TGTGCCAGTGACCCCGGGACAGGGGTAAATCAGCCCCAGCATTTT. The full variable domain, completed using reference TRBV19 and TRBJ1-5, is DGGITQSPKYLFRKEGQNVTLSCEQNLNHDAMYWYRQDPGQGLRLIYYSQIVNDFQKGDIAEGYSVSREKKESFPLTVTSAQKNPTAFYLCASDPGTGVNQPQHFGDGTRLSIL.

The chain recombines TRBV28 with TRBJ1-1; D remains unclear. Trimming took off 8 bases at V and 2 bases at J, with 9 bases between the two ends. This CDR3 has 12 amino acids. Germline CDR1 MDHEN, CDR2 SYDVKM. The CDR3 sequence is CASGGFNTEAFF. DNA of the CDR3: TGTGCCAGCGGAGGATTTAACACTGAAGCTTTCTTT.

This clone was observed a few times. This sample includes further DNA sequences coding for the same CDR3. The chain links TRBV15 to TRBJ2-7, with 10 nucleotides matching TRBD1. Trimming took 0 bases from V and 3 from J; bases not matched to a gene: 2. The CDR3 has 15 amino acids. Germline V CDR1 and CDR2: LNHNV, YYDKDF (reference sequence). The CDR3 region is CATSRERDRGYEQYF. CDR3 DNA sequence: TGTGCCACCAGCAGAGAAAGGGACAGGGGCTACGAGCAGTACTTC.

This chain uses TRBV6-6 with TRBJ1-4; 7 bases line up with TRBD1. This CDR3 spans 13 amino acids. Germline trimming cut 7 bases from V and 8 bases from J; bases unmatched to any gene: 7. Germline loops: CDR1 MNHNY, CDR2 SVGAGI (reference sequence). The CDR3 here is CASTGTVGEKLFF. The CDR3, as DNA: TGTGCCAGCACCGGGACAGTCGGAGAAAAACTGTTTTTT.

This rearrangement joins TRBV18 to TRBJ2-7; the D gene is possibly TRBD2 (5 bases). The V end was cut by 4 bases, the J end by 2 bases, with 15 bases between. CDR3 size: 15 residues. Germline V gene data show CDR1 as KGHSH and CDR2 as LQKENI. The CDR3 coding sequence is TGTGCCAGCTCACTTCTACTAGGGTCCCCCTACGAGCAGTACTTC. This sequence encodes CASSLLLGSPYEQYF. The full variable domain, in which reference TRBV18 and TRBJ2-7 provide the parts outside the CDR3, is NAGVMQNPRHLVRRRGQEARLRCSPMKGHSHVYWYRQLPEEGLKFMVYLQKENIIDESGMPKERFSAEFPKEGPSILRIQQVVRGDSAAYFCASSLLLGSPYEQYFGPGTRLTVT.

This chain connects TRBV28 to TRBJ2-1; 9 nucleotides line up with TRBD2. Germline V gene data show CDR1 as MDHEN and CDR2 as SYDVKM. With 4 bases clipped from V and 0 bases from J, the junction kept 4 bases outside the gene matches. The CDR3 is made up of 16 amino acids. The CDR3 coding sequence is TGTGCCAGCAGTTCCCTACTAGCGGGCTCCTACAATGAGCAGTTCTTC. Protein sequence: CASSSLLAGSYNEQFF.

The table lists this clone with a count of one. As DNA, the CDR3 is TGTGCCAGCAGTTGGGGACAGGTTAACACCGGGGAGCTGTTTTTT. This sequence encodes CASSWGQVNTGELFF. V usage is TRBV6-2 or TRBV6-3 and J usage is TRBJ2-2, with 8 positions matching TRBD1. The CDR3 contains 15 residues. Trimming cost V 4 bases and J 2 bases; bases outside gene matches: 3. Germline values: CDR1 MNHEY, CDR2 SVGEGT.